A selection of T cell receptor beta chains follows, all from one sample in a study of Ad26.COV2.S vaccination and SARS-CoV-2 variants. Libraries were prepared by immunoSEQ multiplex PCR; TCRdb keeps only in-frame clonotypes and omits some of them. The table has around 400,000 clones, 75% to 95% seen once; the top ten hold about 12%. Here the sequenced sample was peripheral blood, taken in a trial of Ad26.COV2.S vaccine versus placebo. All receptors come from a person between 18 and 65 years old who received the Ad26.COV2.S COVID-19 vaccine or a placebo. Both conserved end residues are part of each CDR3. Each record gives: D gene, J gene, clone size, V gene, CDR3 protein, CDR3 DNA. The D gene is left open where the match is weak. Only part of the rows carry a size: once, few, many, or a class if the clone is expanded.

>NA|TRBJ1-1|few|TRBV27
CASSSSFMNTEAFF
TGTGCCAGCAGTTCGTCCTTCATGAACACTGAAGCTTTCTTT
>NA|TRBJ2-7|NA|TRBV10-3
CAISESMSYEQYF
TGTGCCATCAGTGAGTCGATGAGTTACGAGCAGTACTTC
>TRBD1|TRBJ1-1|few|TRBV5-1
CASSPQVRGPLVYEAFF
TGCGCCAGCAGCCCGCAGGTTAGGGGGCCTTTGGTATATGAAGCTTTCTTT
>NA|TRBJ1-6|NA|TRBV30
CAWSRENNSPLHF
TGTGCCTGGAGTCGAGAAAATAATTCACCCCTCCACTTT
>TRBD1|TRBJ2-7|NA|TRBV7-8
CASSRGDLQGNEQYF
TGTGCCAGCAGCCGAGGGGATCTACAGGGGAATGAGCAGTACTTC
>TRBD1|TRBJ2-7|NA|TRBV5-5
CASSTRQGVYEQYF
TGTGCCAGCAGCACTCGACAGGGTGTCTACGAGCAGTACTTC
>TRBD2|TRBJ2-1|NA|TRBV6-5
CASSPTSGGFHEQFF
TGTGCCAGCAGCCCGACTAGCGGGGGCTTCCATGAGCAGTTCTTC
>TRBD1|TRBJ2-5|NA|TRBV7-2
CASSPGQANSKETQYF
TGTGCCAGCAGCCCGGGACAGGCTAATTCTAAAGAGACCCAGTACTTC
>TRBD2|TRBJ2-3|NA|TRBV4-1
CASSQVFRGLAGPTDTQYF
TGCGCCAGCAGCCAAGTTTTCCGGGGACTAGCGGGACCCACAGATACGCAGTATTTT
>NA|TRBJ1-5|NA|TRBV6-5
CASSYTSGDQPQHF
TGTGCCAGCAGTTACACGTCAGGGGATCAGCCCCAGCATTTT
>NA|TRBJ2-3|NA|TRBV4-3
CASSRSTDTQYF
TGCGCCAGCAGCCGCTCCACAGATACGCAGTATTTT
>NA|TRBJ2-7|NA|TRBV19
CASTSKGPSYEQYF
TGTGCCAGTACGTCTAAAGGTCCCTCCTACGAGCAGTACTTC
>NA|TRBJ2-6|NA|TRBV6-5
CASSNTRAGANVLTF
TGTGCCAGCAGCAATACTAGGGCTGGGGCCAACGTCCTGACTTTC
>NA|TRBJ1-1|NA|TRBV5-1
CASSGSWGPEAFF
TGCGCCAGCAGCGGATCATGGGGCCCTGAAGCTTTCTTT
>NA|TRBJ1-5|NA|TRBV5-6
CASSGSGTNNQPQHF
TGTGCCAGCAGCGGCTCCGGGACAAATAATCAGCCCCAGCATTTT
>NA|TRBJ2-7|NA|TRBV27
CASIPKGGITYEQYF
TGTGCCAGCATTCCCAAGGGCGGGATTACCTACGAGCAGTACTTC
>NA|TRBJ2-1|once|TRBV7-9
CASSPVGGNYNEQFF
TGTGCCAGCAGCCCTGTAGGGGGGAACTACAATGAGCAGTTCTTC
>TRBD2|TRBJ2-5|NA|TRBV27
CASSVRGGETQYF
TGTGCCAGCAGTGTCCGGGGAGGGGAGACCCAGTACTTC
>TRBD2|TRBJ2-7|NA|TRBV15
CATSARLGRLAGVPYEQYF
TGTGCCACCAGCGCCCGTCTAGGCAGACTAGCGGGAGTCCCCTACGAGCAGTACTTC
>TRBD1|TRBJ1-1|NA|TRBV7-3
CASSPTTGVNTEAFF
TGTGCCAGCAGCCCAACGACAGGGGTGAACACTGAAGCTTTCTTT
>TRBD2|TRBJ2-1|once|TRBV6-2/TRBV6-3
CASSYSTSGRLQFF
TGTGCCAGCAGTTACTCAACTAGCGGGAGATTGCAGTTCTTC
>NA|TRBJ1-1|NA|TRBV5-1
CASRDLIGTEAFF
TGCGCCAGCCGTGACTTAATCGGCACTGAAGCTTTCTTT
>TRBD2|TRBJ2-7|NA|TRBV5-4
CASSLDLAAYEQYF
TGTGCCAGCAGCTTGGATCTAGCGGCCTACGAGCAGTACTTC
>NA|TRBJ1-1|NA|TRBV5-1
CASSLAFGQKIEAFF
TGCGCCAGCAGCTTGGCTTTCGGCCAGAAAATTGAAGCTTTCTTT
>NA|TRBJ2-7|NA|TRBV2
CASSPSYEQYF
TGTGCCAGCAGTCCCTCCTACGAGCAGTACTTC
>NA|TRBJ1-5|NA|TRBV19
CASSIFNSGNQPQHF
TGTGCCAGTAGTATCTTTAATTCGGGCAATCAGCCCCAGCATTTT
>NA|TRBJ2-6|once|TRBV7-2
CASSLVPATGANVLTF
TGTGCCAGCAGCTTAGTACCGGCGACTGGGGCCAACGTCCTGACTTTC
>NA|TRBJ1-6|NA|TRBV6-2/TRBV6-3
CASSALRGMNSPLHF
TGTGCCAGCAGTGCGCTCCGGGGAATGAATTCACCCCTCCACTTT
>TRBD2|TRBJ2-3|NA|TRBV7-8
CASSGRLADRSTDTQYF
TGTGCCAGCAGCGGACGACTAGCGGACCGTAGCACAGATACGCAGTATTTT
>NA|TRBJ2-3|NA|TRBV7-8
CASSSPEVALSTDTQYF
TGTGCCAGCAGCTCCCCTGAAGTTGCGCTTAGCACAGATACGCAGTATTTT
>TRBD1|TRBJ2-2|NA|TRBV6-5
CASSPGQGRPGELFF
TGTGCCAGCAGTCCAGGACAGGGGCGGCCAGGGGAGCTGTTTTTT
>NA|TRBJ2-7|NA|TRBV7-9
CASSFWGTSYEQYF
TGTGCCAGCAGCTTTTGGGGTACCTCCTACGAGCAGTACTTC
>NA|TRBJ2-1|NA|TRBV20-1
CSASVAYNEQFF
TGCAGTGCTAGTGTGGCCTACAATGAGCAGTTCTTC
>TRBD2|TRBJ2-7|NA|TRBV9
CASSVGTSGAYEQYF
TGTGCCAGCAGCGTAGGGACTAGCGGGGCCTACGAGCAGTACTTC
>NA|TRBJ2-1|NA|TRBV20-1
CSARSGTMGFF
TGCAGTGCTAGATCCGGGACCATGGGGTTCTTC
>NA|TRBJ2-1|NA|TRBV27
CASSRISGGSYNEQFF
TGTGCCAGCAGTCGGATCAGCGGAGGCTCCTACAATGAGCAGTTCTTC
>NA|TRBJ1-4|NA|TRBV9
CASSVTDATNEKLFF
TGTGCCAGCAGCGTGACAGATGCAACTAATGAAAAACTGTTTTTT
>NA|TRBJ1-1|NA|TRBV28
CASSLLAANTEAFF
TGTGCCAGCAGTTTATTGGCAGCCAACACTGAAGCTTTCTTT
>NA|TRBJ1-2|NA|TRBV6-1
CASSEGRPGFGGGYTF
TGTGCCAGCAGTGAAGGCCGACCGGGATTTGGGGGGGGCTACACCTTC
>NA|TRBJ2-2|NA|TRBV7-3
CASSRAGTGELFF
TGTGCCAGCAGCCGGGCGGGCACCGGGGAGCTGTTTTTT
>NA|TRBJ2-2|NA|TRBV4-3
CASSQDKGYGELFF
TGCGCCAGCAGCCAAGATAAGGGGTACGGGGAGCTGTTTTTT
>NA|TRBJ2-1|NA|TRBV5-4
CASSLVGALEQFF
TGTGCCAGCAGCTTGGTAGGGGCCCTTGAGCAGTTCTTC
>NA|TRBJ1-1|NA|TRBV5-1
CASSLVVMNTEAFF
TGCGCCAGCAGCTTGGTTGTAATGAACACTGAAGCTTTCTTT
>NA|TRBJ1-2|NA|TRBV4-1
CASSQELENYGYTF
TGCGCCAGCAGCCAAGAACTAGAGAACTATGGCTACACCTTC
>NA|TRBJ2-5|NA|TRBV9
CASSVSPTEETQYF
TGTGCCAGCAGCGTAAGCCCGACTGAGGAGACCCAGTACTTC
>NA|TRBJ1-2|NA|TRBV3-1/TRBV3-2
CASSQGGGNYGYTF
TGTGCCAGCAGCCAAGGGGGCGGGAACTATGGCTACACCTTC
>NA|TRBJ1-1|once|TRBV11-2
CASSTGQNTEAFF
TGTGCCAGCAGCACAGGACAGAACACTGAAGCTTTCTTT
>NA|TRBJ2-1|few|TRBV5-1
CASRWRGGTYNEQFF
TGCGCCAGCAGGTGGCGAGGAGGGACCTACAATGAGCAGTTCTTC
>NA|TRBJ1-1|NA|TRBV5-1
CASSTTADAEAFF
TGCGCCAGCAGCACGACAGCCGACGCTGAAGCTTTCTTT
>TRBD2|TRBJ2-7|NA|TRBV19
CASSPLGGSYEQYF
TGTGCCAGTAGCCCGCTGGGCGGGAGTTACGAGCAGTACTTC
>NA|TRBJ2-1|NA|TRBV7-2
CACGGFAYNEQFF
TGTGCATGTGGGGGGTTCGCCTACAATGAGCAGTTCTTC